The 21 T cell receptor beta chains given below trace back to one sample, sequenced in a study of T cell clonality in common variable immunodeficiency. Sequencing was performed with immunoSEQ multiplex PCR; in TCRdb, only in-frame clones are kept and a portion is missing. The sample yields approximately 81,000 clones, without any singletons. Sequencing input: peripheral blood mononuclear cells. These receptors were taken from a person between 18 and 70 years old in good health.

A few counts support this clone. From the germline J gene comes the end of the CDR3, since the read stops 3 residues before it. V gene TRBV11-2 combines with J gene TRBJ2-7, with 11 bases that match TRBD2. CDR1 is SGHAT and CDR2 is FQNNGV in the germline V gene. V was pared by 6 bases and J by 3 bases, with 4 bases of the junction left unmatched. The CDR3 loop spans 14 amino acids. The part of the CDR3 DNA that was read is TGTGCCAGCAGACCGCTAGCGGGGGGCTACGAG. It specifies CASRPLAGGYE. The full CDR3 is CASRPLAGGYEQYF.

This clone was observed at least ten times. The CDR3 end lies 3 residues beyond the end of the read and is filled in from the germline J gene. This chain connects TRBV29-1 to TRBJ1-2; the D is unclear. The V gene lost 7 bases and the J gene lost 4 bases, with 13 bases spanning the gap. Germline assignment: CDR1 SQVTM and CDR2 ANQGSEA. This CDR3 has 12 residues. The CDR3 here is CSARMEGYGYTF. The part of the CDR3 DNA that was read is TGCAGCGCTCGTATGGAGGGCTATGGC.

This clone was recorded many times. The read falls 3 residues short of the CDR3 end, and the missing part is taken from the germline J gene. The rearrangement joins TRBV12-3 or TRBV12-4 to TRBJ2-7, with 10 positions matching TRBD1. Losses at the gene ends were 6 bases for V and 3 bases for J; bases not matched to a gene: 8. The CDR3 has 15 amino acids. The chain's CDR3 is CASSPSGQGFYEQYF. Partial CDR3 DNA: TGTGCCAGCAGCCCGTCGGGACAGGGGTTCTACGAG.

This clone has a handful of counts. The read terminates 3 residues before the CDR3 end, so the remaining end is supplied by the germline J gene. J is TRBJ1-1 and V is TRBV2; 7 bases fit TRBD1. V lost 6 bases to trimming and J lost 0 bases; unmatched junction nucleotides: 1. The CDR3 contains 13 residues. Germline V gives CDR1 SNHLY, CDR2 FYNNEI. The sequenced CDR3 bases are TGTGCCAGCAGGACAGGGATGAACACTGAA. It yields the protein CASRTGMNTE. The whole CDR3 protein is CASRTGMNTEAFF.

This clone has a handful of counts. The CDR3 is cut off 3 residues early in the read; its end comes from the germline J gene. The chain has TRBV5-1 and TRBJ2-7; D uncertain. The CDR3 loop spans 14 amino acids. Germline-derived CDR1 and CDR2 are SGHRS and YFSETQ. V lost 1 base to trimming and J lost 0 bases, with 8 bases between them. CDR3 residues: CASSLLFSSYEQYF. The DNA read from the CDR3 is TGCGCCAGCAGCTTGTTGTTCAGCTCCTACGAG.

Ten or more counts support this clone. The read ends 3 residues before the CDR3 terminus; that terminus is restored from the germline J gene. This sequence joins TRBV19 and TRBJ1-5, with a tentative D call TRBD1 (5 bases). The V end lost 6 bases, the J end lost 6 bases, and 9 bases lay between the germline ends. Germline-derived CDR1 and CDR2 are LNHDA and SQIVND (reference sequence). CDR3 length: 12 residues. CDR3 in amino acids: CASSRVGQPQHF. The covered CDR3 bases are TGTGCCAGTAGCAGGGTGGGTCAGCCC.

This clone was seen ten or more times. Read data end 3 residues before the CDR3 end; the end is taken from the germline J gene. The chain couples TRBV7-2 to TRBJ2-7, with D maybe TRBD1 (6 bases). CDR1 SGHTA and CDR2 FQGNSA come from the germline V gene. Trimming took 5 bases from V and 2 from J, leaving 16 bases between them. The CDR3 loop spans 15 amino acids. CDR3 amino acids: CASSETGTLTYEQYF. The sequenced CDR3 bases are TGTGCCAGCAGCGAAACCGGGACACTCACCTACGAG.

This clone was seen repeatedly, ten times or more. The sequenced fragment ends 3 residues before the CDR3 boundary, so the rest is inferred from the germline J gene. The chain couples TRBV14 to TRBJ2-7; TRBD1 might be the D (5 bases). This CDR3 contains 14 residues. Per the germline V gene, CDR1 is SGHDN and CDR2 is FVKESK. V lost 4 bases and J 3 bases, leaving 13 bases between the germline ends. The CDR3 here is CASSPGHINYEQYF. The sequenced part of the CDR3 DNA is TGTGCCAGCAGCCCCGGACACATAAACTACGAG.

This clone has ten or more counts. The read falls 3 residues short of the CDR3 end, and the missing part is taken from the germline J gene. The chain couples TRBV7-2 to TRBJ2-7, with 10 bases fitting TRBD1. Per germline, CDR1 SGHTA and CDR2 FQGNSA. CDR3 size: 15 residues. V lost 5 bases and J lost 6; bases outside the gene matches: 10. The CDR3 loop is CASSPMGQGLVEQYF. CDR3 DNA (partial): TGTGCCAGCAGCCCAATGGGACAGGGGTTAGTCGAG.

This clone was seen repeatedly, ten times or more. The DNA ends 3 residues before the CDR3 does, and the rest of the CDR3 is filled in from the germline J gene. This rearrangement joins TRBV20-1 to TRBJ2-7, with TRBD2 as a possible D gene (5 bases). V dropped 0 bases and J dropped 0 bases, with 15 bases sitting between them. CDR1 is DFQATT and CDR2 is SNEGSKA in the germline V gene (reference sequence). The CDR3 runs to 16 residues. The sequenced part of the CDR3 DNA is TGCAGTGCTAGAGACCTAACTAGTGGGAGCTCCTACGAG. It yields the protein CSARDLTSGSSYE. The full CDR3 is CSARDLTSGSSYEQYF.

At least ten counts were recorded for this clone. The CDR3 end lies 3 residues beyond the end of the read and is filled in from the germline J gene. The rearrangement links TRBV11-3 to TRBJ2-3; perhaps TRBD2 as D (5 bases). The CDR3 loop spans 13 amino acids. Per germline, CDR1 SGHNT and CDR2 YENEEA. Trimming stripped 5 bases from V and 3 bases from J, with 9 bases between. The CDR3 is CASSRTSTDTQYF. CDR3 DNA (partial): TGTGCCAGCAGCCGAACTAGTACAGATACG.

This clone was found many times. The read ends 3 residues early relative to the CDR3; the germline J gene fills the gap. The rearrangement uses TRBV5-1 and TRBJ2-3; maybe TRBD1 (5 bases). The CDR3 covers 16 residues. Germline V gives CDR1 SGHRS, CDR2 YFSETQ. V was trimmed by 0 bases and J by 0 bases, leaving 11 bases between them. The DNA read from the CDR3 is TGCGCCAGCAGCTTGGGTGGGGCGGTCAGCACAGATACG. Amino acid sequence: CASSLGGAVSTDT. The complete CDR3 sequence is CASSLGGAVSTDTQYF.

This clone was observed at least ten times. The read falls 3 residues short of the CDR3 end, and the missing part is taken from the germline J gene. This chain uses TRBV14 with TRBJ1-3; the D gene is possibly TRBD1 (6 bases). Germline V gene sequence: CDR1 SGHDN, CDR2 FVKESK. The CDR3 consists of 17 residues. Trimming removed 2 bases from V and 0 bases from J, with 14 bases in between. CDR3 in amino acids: CASSQPMTGHSGNTIYF. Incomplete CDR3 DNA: TGTGCCAGCAGCCAACCAATGACAGGCCACTCTGGAAACACC.

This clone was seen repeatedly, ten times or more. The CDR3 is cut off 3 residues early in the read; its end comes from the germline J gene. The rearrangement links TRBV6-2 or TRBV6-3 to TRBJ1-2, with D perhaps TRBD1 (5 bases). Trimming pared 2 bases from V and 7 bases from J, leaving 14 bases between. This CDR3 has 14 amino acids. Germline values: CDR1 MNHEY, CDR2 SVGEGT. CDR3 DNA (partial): TGTGCCAGCAGTTACCACCCCGACAGTTTTGGC. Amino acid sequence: CASSYHPDSFG. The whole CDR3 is CASSYHPDSFGYTF.

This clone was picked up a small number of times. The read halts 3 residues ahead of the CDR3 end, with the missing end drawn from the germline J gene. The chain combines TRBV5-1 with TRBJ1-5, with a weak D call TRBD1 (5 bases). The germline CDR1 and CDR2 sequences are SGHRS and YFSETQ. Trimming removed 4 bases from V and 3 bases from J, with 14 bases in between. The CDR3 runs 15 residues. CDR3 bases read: TGCGCCAGCAGCAAAACAGGCTCCCCCAATCAGCCC. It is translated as CASSKTGSPNQP. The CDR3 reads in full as CASSKTGSPNQPQHF.

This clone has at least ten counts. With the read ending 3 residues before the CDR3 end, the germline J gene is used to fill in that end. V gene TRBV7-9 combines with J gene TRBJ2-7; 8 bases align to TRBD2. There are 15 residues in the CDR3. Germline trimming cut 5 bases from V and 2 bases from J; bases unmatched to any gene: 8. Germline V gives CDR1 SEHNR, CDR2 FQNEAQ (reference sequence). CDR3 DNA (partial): TGTGCCAGCAGCCCTTCTTTAGCGGGAACCTACGAG. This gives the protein CASSPSLAGTYE. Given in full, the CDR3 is CASSPSLAGTYEQYF.

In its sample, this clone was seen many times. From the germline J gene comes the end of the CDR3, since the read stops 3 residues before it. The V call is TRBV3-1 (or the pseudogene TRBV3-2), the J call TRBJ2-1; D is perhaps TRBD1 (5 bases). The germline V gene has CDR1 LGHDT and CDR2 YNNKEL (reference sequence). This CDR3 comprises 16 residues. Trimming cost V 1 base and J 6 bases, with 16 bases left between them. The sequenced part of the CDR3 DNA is TGTGCCAGCAGCCAAGCCTCCGGGCAGGGCGGCAATGAG. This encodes CASSQASGQGGNE. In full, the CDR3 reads CASSQASGQGGNEQFF.

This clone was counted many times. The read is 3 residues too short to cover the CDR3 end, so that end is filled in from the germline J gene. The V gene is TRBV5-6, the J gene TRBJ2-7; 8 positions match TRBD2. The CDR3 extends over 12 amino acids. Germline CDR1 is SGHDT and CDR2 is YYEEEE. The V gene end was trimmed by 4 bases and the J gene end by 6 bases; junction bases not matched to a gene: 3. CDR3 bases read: TGTGCCAGCAGCGCGGGACTAGTCGAG. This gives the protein CASSAGLVE. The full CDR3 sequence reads CASSAGLVEQYF.

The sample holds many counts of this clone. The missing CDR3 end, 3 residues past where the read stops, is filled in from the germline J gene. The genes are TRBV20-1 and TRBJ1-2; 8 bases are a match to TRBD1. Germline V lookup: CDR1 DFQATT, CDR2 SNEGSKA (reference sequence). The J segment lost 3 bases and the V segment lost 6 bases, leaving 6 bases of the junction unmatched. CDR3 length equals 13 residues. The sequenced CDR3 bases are TGCAGTGCGCGCCGGGGACAGGACTATGGC. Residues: CSARRGQDYG. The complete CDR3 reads CSARRGQDYGYTF.

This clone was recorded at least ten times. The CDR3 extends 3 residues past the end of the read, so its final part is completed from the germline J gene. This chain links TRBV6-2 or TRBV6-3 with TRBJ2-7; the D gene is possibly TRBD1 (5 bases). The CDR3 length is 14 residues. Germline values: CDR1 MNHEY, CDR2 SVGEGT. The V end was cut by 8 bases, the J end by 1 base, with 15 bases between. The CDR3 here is CASGIWGPSYEQYF. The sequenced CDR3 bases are TGTGCCAGCGGAATCTGGGGCCCGTCCTACGAG.

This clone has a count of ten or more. Here the CDR3 reads CASSLPQGGVETGELFF. The covered CDR3 bases are TGCGCCAGCAGCCTGCCCCAGGGAGGTGTAGAAACCGGGGAG. The chain joins TRBV5-1 to TRBJ2-2; a weak D match, TRBD2 (6 bases). The read terminates 3 residues ahead of where the CDR3 ends, so the germline J gene completes it. The V end lost 4 bases, the J end lost 5 bases, and 21 bases lay between the germline ends. Germline V gene data show CDR1 as SGHRS and CDR2 as YFSETQ. CDR3 size: 17 residues.